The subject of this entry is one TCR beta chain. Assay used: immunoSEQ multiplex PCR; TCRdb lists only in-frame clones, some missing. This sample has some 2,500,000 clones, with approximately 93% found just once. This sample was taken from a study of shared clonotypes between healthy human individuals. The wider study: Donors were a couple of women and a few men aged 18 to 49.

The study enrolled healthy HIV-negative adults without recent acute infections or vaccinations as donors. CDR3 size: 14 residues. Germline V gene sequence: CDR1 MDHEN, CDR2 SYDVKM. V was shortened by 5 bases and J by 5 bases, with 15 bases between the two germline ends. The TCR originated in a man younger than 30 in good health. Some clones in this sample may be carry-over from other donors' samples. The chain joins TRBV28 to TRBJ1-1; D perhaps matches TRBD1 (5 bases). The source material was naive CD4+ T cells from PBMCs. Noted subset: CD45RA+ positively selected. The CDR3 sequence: CASSMGPSPTEAFF. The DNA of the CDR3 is TGTGCCAGCAGTATGGGGCCCTCACCTACTGAAGCTTTCTTT.